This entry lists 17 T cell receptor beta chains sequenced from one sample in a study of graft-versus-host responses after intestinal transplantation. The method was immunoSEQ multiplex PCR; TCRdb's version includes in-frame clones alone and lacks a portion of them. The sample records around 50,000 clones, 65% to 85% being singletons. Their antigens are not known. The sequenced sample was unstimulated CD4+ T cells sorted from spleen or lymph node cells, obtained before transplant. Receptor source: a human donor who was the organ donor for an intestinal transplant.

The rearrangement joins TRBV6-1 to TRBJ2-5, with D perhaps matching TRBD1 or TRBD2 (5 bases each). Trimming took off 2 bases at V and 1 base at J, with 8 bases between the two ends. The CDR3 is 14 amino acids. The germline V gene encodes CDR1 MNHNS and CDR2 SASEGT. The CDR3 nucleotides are TGTGCCAGCAGTGAACTCGGGGCCCAAGAGACCCAGTACTTC. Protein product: CASSELGAQETQYF.

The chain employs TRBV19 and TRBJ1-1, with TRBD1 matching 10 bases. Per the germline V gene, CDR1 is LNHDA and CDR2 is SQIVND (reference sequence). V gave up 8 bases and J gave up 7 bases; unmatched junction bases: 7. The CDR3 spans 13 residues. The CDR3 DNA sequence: TGTGCCAGTCGGGACAGGGGTGTAGGTGAAGCTTTCTTT. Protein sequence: CASRDRGVGEAFF.

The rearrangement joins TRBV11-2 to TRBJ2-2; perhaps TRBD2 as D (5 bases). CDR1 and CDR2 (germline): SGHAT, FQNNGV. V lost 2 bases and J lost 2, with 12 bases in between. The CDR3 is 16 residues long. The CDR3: CASSLTGWANTGELFF. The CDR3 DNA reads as TGTGCCAGCAGCTTAACGGGATGGGCCAACACCGGGGAGCTGTTTTTT.

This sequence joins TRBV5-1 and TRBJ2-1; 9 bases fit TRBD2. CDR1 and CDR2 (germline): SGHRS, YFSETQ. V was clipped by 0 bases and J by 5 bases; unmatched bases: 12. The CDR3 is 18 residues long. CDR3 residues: CASSLVYWTSAKNNEQFF. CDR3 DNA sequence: TGCGCCAGCAGCTTGGTCTATTGGACTAGCGCAAAGAACAATGAGCAGTTCTTC.

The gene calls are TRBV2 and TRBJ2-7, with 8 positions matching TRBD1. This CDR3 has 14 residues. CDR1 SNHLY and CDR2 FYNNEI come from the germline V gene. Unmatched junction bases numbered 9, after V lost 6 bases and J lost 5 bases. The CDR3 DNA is TGTGCCAGCAGGGGACAGGCGCCGCCGGACGAGCAGTACTTC. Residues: CASRGQAPPDEQYF.

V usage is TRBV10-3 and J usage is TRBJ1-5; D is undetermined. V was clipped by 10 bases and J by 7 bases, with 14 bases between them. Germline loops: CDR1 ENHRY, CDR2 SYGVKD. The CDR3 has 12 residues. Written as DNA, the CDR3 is TGTGCCACGGCAGAGGGTGGCCAGCCCCAGCATTTT. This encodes CATAEGGQPQHF.

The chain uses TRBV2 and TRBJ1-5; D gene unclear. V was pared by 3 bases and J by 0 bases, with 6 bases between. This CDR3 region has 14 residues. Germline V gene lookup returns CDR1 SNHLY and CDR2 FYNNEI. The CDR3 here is CASSDFSSNQPQHF. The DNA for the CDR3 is TGTGCCAGCAGTGATTTTAGTAGCAATCAGCCCCAGCATTTT.

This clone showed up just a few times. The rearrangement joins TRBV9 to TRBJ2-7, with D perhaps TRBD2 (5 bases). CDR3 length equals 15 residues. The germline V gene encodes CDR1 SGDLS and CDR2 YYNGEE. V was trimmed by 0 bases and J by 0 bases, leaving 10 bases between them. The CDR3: CASSVGTGSSYEQYF. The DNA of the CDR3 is TGTGCCAGCAGCGTAGGGACGGGGAGCTCCTACGAGCAGTACTTC.

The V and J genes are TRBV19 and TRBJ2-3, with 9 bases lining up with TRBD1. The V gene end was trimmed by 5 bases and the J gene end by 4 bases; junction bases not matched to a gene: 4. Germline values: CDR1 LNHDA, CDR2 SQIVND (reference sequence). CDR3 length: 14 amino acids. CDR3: CASSYTGGADTQYF. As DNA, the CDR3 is TGTGCCAGTAGTTATACAGGGGGCGCAGATACGCAGTATTTT.

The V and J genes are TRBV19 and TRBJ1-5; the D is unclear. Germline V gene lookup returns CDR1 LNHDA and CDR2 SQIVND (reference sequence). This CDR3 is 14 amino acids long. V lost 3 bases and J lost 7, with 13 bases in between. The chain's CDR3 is CASSILGFGQPQHF. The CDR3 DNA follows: TGTGCCAGTAGTATCCTCGGGTTCGGGCAGCCCCAGCATTTT.

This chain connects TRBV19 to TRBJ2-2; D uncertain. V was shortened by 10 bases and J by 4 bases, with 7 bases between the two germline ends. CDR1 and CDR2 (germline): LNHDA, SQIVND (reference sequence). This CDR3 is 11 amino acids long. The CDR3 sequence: CATRSTGELFF. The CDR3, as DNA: TGTGCCACCCGGTCCACCGGGGAGCTGTTTTTT.

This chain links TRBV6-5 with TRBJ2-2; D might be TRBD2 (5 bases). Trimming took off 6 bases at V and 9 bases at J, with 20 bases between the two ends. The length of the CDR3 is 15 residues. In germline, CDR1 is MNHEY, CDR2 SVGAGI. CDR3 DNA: TGTGCCAGCAGGGCCGACTATGGGTGGTCCAGGGAGCTGTTTTTT. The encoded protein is CASRADYGWSRELFF.

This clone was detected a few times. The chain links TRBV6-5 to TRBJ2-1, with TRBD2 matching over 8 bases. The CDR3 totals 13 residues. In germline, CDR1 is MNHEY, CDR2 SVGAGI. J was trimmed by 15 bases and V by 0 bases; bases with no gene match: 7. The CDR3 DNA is TGTGCCAGCAGTTACTCGTCCGGGACTAGGATGTTCTTC. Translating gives CASSYSSGTRMFF.

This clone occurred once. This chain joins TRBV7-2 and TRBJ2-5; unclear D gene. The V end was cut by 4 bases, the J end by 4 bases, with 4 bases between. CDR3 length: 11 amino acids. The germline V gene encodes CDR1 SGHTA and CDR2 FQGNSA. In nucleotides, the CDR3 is TGTGCCAGCAGCTGGATAGAGACCCAGTACTTC. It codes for CASSWIETQYF.

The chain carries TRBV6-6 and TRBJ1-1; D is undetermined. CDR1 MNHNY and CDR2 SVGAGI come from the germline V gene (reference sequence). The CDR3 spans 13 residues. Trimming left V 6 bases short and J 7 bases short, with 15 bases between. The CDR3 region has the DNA TGTGCCAGCAGGACGAGGGCGGCGGGTGAAGCTTTCTTT. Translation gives CASRTRAAGEAFF.

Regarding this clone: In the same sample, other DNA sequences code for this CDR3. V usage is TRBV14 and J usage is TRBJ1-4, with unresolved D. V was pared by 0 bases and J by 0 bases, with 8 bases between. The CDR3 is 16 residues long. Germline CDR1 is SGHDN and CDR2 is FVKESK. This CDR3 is CASSQERKSTNEKLFF. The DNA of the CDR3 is TGTGCCAGCAGCCAAGAAAGGAAGTCAACTAATGAAAAACTGTTTTTT.

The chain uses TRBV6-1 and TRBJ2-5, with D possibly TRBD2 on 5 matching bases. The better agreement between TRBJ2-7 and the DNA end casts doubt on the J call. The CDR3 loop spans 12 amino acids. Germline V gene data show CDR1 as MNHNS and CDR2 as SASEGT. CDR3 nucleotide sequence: TGTGCCAGCAGCCCCTACGGGAACGAGCAGTACTTC. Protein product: CASSPYGNEQYF.